This T cell receptor beta chain was recorded in a study of T-cell memory formation after mild COVID-19. Study conclusions and caveats: Clones that contracted clustered mainly in CM and EM if CD4+ and in EMRA if CD8+.

TCRdb called the 5' RACE reads again in MiXCR, with one record for every CDR3 protein. The sample includes under 550,000 distinct CDR3 sequences, roughly 18% of them seen just once. This clonotype showed up many times. The antigen is undetermined. V was shortened by 8 bases and J by 1 base, with 18 bases between the two germline ends. Per germline, CDR1 LGHDT and CDR2 YNNKEL (reference sequence). This CDR3 has 15 residues. The specimen sequenced was PBMCs or a T cell subset sorted from them (not recorded which). The clonotype was recovered from an adult woman who had mild COVID-19 (a few samples of this study predate the infection). Cell type and time point are not known. The chain links TRBV3-1 to TRBJ2-7; D is unresolved. The CDR3 coding sequence is TGTGCCAGCTGCATGGCTCCCGGTGGGTCCTACGAGCAGTACTTC. Amino acid sequence: CASCMAPGGSYEQYF.